Following are 28 T cell receptor beta chains from one sample sequenced in a study of blood T cells in healthy people across ages. Alongside a J-beta primer mix, a sample-barcoded 5' primer served in a second PCR lasting roughly 6 to 11 cycles. TCRdb used MiXCR to reprocess the 5' RACE reads, holding one entry per CDR3 protein. The top ten clones hold roughly 8.2% of a sample with roughly 1,700,000 distinct CDR3 sequences, roughly 30% of them seen once. Sequenced input: blood. All receptors derive from a woman in her thirties in good health.

This clonotype was observed a handful of times. The chain has TRBV12-3 or TRBV12-4 and TRBJ2-3, with TRBD2 as a possible D gene (5 bases). The CDR3 runs 14 residues. V dropped 3 bases and J dropped 4 bases, with 11 bases sitting between them. CDR3 loop: CASSFLAPPDTQYF. CDR3 in DNA: TGTGCCAGCAGTTTTTTAGCGCCCCCAGATACGCAGTATTTT.

This clonotype was found a few times. The chain combines TRBV2 with TRBJ2-5, with 7 bases matching TRBD2. Germline CDR1 SNHLY, CDR2 FYNNEI. J gave up 5 bases and V 4 bases, and 10 bases lay outside the gene matches. The CDR3 runs to 15 residues. DNA of the CDR3: TGTGCCAGCAGTGCCCTTAGGGGCGGGAGTGAGACCCAGTACTTC. Translation gives CASSALRGGSETQYF. Full variable domain (outside the CDR3, taken from reference TRBV2 and TRBJ2-5): EPEVTQTPSHQVTQMGQEVILRCVPISNHLYFYWYRQILGQKVEFLVSFYNNEISEKSEIFDDQFSVERPDGSNFTLKIRSTKLEDSAMYFCASSALRGGSETQYFGPGTRLLVL.

A remark on this clonotype: A much larger clonotype is one base distant, so this may be a read error. This chain joins TRBV12-3 or TRBV12-4 and TRBJ2-7, with 9 bases matching TRBD1. The J call may be in error: the DNA end matches TRBJ2-5 better. This CDR3 is built from 15 residues. CDR3 coding DNA: TGTGCCTGCAGTCCACAGGGGGCCGGAGGGGAGACCCAGTACTTC. This translates into CACSPQGAGGETQYF.

The sample holds a few counts of this clonotype. V gene TRBV5-6 combines with J gene TRBJ1-2; D call uncertain. V was cut by 0 bases and J by 2 bases, with 11 bases left in between. The CDR3 runs 15 residues. Per germline, CDR1 SGHDT and CDR2 YYEEEE. The CDR3 nucleotides are TGTGCCAGCAGCTTGGGGGAAAGGTACAACTATGGCTACACCTTC. Translating it yields CASSLGERYNYGYTF.

The chain recombines TRBV12-5 with TRBJ1-1, with a possible D match to TRBD1 (6 bases). Germline CDR1 reads LGHNT; CDR2 reads FRNRAP. This CDR3 region has 15 residues. Trimming stripped 1 base from V and 2 bases from J, with 11 bases between. CDR3 DNA sequence: TGTGCTAGTGGTTTGGGACAGGCTGGAAACACTGAAGCTTTCTTT. Translating it yields CASGLGQAGNTEAFF.

The V gene is TRBV19, the J gene TRBJ2-3; TRBD1 matches 8 bases. V lost 7 bases to trimming and J lost 2 bases; unmatched junction nucleotides: 5. CDR1 LNHDA and CDR2 SQIVND come from the germline V gene (reference sequence). The CDR3 totals 14 residues. CDR3 bases: TGTGCCAGTACTCCGACAGGGGCCACAGATACGCAGTATTTT. It codes for CASTPTGATDTQYF. Full variable domain (remainder filled in from reference TRBV19 and TRBJ2-3): DGGITQSPKYLFRKEGQNVTLSCEQNLNHDAMYWYRQDPGQGLRLIYYSQIVNDFQKGDIAEGYSVSREKKESFPLTVTSAQKNPTAFYLCASTPTGATDTQYFGPGTRLTVL.

Comment on this clonotype: With a much larger clone just one base away, this may be a read error. DNA for the CDR3: TGCAGTGCTATTAGTGGACAGGGTTCCTACAATGAGCAGTTCTTC. It yields the protein CSAISGQGSYNEQFF. This sequence joins TRBV20-1 and TRBJ2-1, with 8 bases fitting TRBD1. The V gene's germline CDR1 is DFQATT and CDR2 SNEGSKA (reference sequence). The CDR3 runs 15 residues. Trimming cost V 4 bases and J 1 base; bases outside gene matches: 6.

The chain joins TRBV7-9 to TRBJ1-4; the D is unclear. The CDR3 extends over 12 amino acids. Germline CDR1 SEHNR, CDR2 FQNEAQ (reference sequence). V lost 0 bases and J lost 8, with 4 bases in between. The CDR3 loop is CASSLADEKLFF. CDR3 sequence (DNA): TGTGCCAGCAGCTTAGCCGACGAAAAACTGTTTTTT.

For this clonotype: A read error is possible here, since a much larger clone lies one base away. The chain couples TRBV12-3 or TRBV12-4 to TRBJ1-5; possible D gene TRBD1, 6 bases. CDR3 size: 16 residues. The CDR3 loop reads CASGSAGDDSDQPQHF. DNA of the CDR3: TGTGCCAGCGGCTCCGCAGGGGACGATAGCGATCAGCCCCAGCATTTT.

This clonotype was observed a handful of times. The V and J genes are TRBV12-3 or TRBV12-4 and TRBJ1-2; D is uncertain. This CDR3 is built from 12 residues. Between the trimmed V and J ends, which lost 6 bases and 8 bases, there was a span of 13 bases. The CDR3 spells CASSPLGLGYTF. The CDR3 nucleotides are TGTGCCAGCAGCCCGCTGGGGTTGGGCTACACCTTC.

The V and J genes are TRBV7-2 and TRBJ2-3, with TRBD2 matching 13 bases. Germline V gene lookup returns CDR1 SGHTA and CDR2 FQGNSA. The CDR3 totals 16 residues. The ends lost 6 bases at V and 5 bases at J; junction bases unmatched: 8. Written as DNA, the CDR3 is TGTGCCAGCAGTCGAGGACTAGCGGGAGTTAGAGATACGCAGTATTTT. Encoded protein: CASSRGLAGVRDTQYF.

This clonotype has only a few counts. The CDR3 nucleotides read TGTGCCAGCAGCTTGGCGATCAGTTCGGCTGGCTACACCTTC. Its protein product is CASSLAISSAGYTF. This sequence joins TRBV11-2 and TRBJ1-2; D is uncertain. V dropped 3 bases and J dropped 7 bases, with 15 bases sitting between them. Germline CDR1 is SGHAT and CDR2 is FQNNGV. The CDR3 spans 14 residues.

CDR3 residues: CASSLLPQERGSYEQYF. The CDR3 DNA reads as TGTGCCAGCAGTTTATTACCACAGGAGAGGGGCTCTTACGAGCAGTACTTC. V usage is TRBV27 and J usage is TRBJ2-7, with D possibly being TRBD1 or TRBD2 (5 bases each). Germline lookup yields CDR1 MNHEY and CDR2 SMNVEV (reference sequence). V was cut by 1 base and J by 4 bases, with 20 bases left in between. This CDR3 region has 17 residues.

This clonotype has at least ten counts. The CDR3 nucleotides read TGTGCCAGCAAACGGGACACCCCTTGGGAGCAGTTCTTC. Protein: CASKRDTPWEQFF. V is TRBV10-3 and J is TRBJ2-1, with D perhaps TRBD1 (6 bases). This CDR3 contains 13 residues. Between the trimmed V and J ends, which lost 10 bases and 10 bases, there was a span of 20 bases. CDR1 and CDR2 (germline): ENHRY, SYGVKD.

This clonotype was detected a few times. V usage is TRBV4-2 and J usage is TRBJ2-5, with unresolved D. The J call is in doubt because the DNA end fits TRBJ2-7 better. The CDR3 totals 15 residues. Germline CDR1 is LGHNA and CDR2 is YNFKEQ. The chain's CDR3 is CASSQEGRDGREQYF. The CDR3 DNA follows: TGTGCCAGCAGCCAAGAGGGCCGAGACGGCCGCGAGCAGTACTTC.

CDR3 DNA: TGTGCTAGTGGTTTGGTACGAACAGACAATGAGCAGTTCTTC. Translating gives CASGLVRTDNEQFF. The genes are TRBV12-5 and TRBJ2-1; unclear D gene. V lost 0 bases to trimming and J lost 5 bases, with 8 bases between them. Germline CDR1 is LGHNT and CDR2 is FRNRAP. The length of the CDR3 is 14 residues.

This clonotype was detected many times. The chain carries TRBV6-5 and TRBJ1-2; D is undetermined. The CDR3 totals 12 residues. Germline V gene data show CDR1 as MNHEY and CDR2 as SVGAGI. V was shortened by 6 bases and J by 7 bases, with 12 bases between the two germline ends. CDR3: CASRDLGVGYTF. The CDR3 DNA reads as TGTGCCAGCAGAGACCTTGGCGTTGGCTACACCTTC.

This chain uses TRBV12-3 or TRBV12-4 with TRBJ1-2; tentatively, D is TRBD1 (6 bases). Trimming left V 6 bases short and J 4 bases short, with 18 bases between. CDR3 length: 15 amino acids. CDR3 residues: CASSPKGGQLYGYTF. The CDR3 DNA is TGTGCCAGCAGCCCCAAAGGCGGACAGCTCTATGGCTACACCTTC.

V is TRBV14 and J is TRBJ2-5; TRBD1 agrees at 9 bases. Germline CDR1 reads SGHDN; CDR2 reads FVKESK. The CDR3 extends over 14 amino acids. Unmatched junction bases numbered 8, after V lost 1 base and J lost 11 bases. Written as DNA, the CDR3 is TGTGCCAGCAGCCAAGCGACTACAGGGGGCTTTCAGTACTTC. This gives the protein CASSQATTGGFQYF.

The chain employs TRBV20-1 and TRBJ1-3; 7 bases line up with TRBD1. Germline V gene sequence: CDR1 DFQATT, CDR2 SNEGSKA (reference sequence). With 0 bases clipped from V and 8 bases from J, the junction kept 10 bases outside the gene matches. The CDR3 contains 15 residues. The CDR3 nucleotides read TGCAGTGCTAGAGATAATAGGGGGCAGGAAGACACCATATATTTT. It is translated as CSARDNRGQEDTIYF.

This clonotype came up a few times. The chain joins TRBV9 to TRBJ1-5; possible D gene TRBD1, 6 bases. The CDR3 covers 14 residues. The germline CDR1 and CDR2 sequences are SGDLS and YYNGEE. V dropped 0 bases and J dropped 7 bases, with 11 bases sitting between them. The CDR3 DNA reads TGTGCCAGCAGCGTAGGGGGGGCAGGGCAGCCCCAGCATTTT. Its protein product is CASSVGGAGQPQHF.

The V gene is TRBV24-1, the J gene TRBJ2-1, with D uncertain. The CDR3 contains 15 residues. CDR1 KGHDR and CDR2 SFDVKD come from the germline V gene. Trimming left V 3 bases short and J 6 bases short, with 14 bases between. This CDR3 is CATSDGVLNGNEQFF. The CDR3 DNA reads as TGTGCCACCAGTGATGGCGTATTGAACGGCAATGAGCAGTTCTTC.

This chain connects TRBV20-1 to TRBJ2-4, with TRBD2 matching 13 bases. This CDR3 has 15 amino acids. Germline V gives CDR1 DFQATT, CDR2 SNEGSKA (reference sequence). V lost 5 bases to trimming and J lost 6 bases; unmatched junction nucleotides: 7. CDR3 residues: CSADGLAGVRNIQYF. CDR3 DNA sequence: TGCAGTGCTGACGGACTAGCGGGAGTACGAAACATTCAGTACTTC.

The sample holds a few counts of this clonotype. The CDR3: CASSQVILRGPVGYTF. The CDR3 DNA is TGCGCCAGCAGCCAAGTGATTTTGAGGGGACCGGTCGGCTACACCTTC. This chain uses TRBV4-3 with TRBJ1-2; possible D gene TRBD1, 5 bases. CDR3 size: 16 residues. The V end was cut by 1 base, the J end by 8 bases, with 20 bases between. CDR1 is LGHNA and CDR2 is YSLEER in the germline V gene.

The J gene is TRBJ2-7, the V gene TRBV27, with D unclear. The length of the CDR3 is 14 residues. V was pared by 3 bases and J by 10 bases, with 19 bases between. Germline CDR1 is MNHEY and CDR2 is SMNVEV (reference sequence). CDR3: CASSFLSRNTAQYF. The CDR3 nucleotides read TGTGCCAGCAGTTTCCTTTCGCGGAACACGGCACAGTACTTC.

This clonotype was seen at least ten times. J is TRBJ1-4 and V is TRBV29-1, with TRBD1 matching over 9 bases. V shed 7 bases and J 8 bases; nucleotides not matched to a gene: 11. This CDR3 has 14 amino acids. Germline loops: CDR1 SQVTM, CDR2 ANQGSEA. DNA of the CDR3: TGCAGCGGAACCACGACAGGGGGAAGGGAAAAACTGTTTTTT. This sequence encodes CSGTTTGGREKLFF. Together with reference TRBV29-1 and TRBJ1-4, the CDR3 gives the full variable domain: SAVISQKPSRDICQRGTSLTIQCQVDSQVTMMFWYRQQPGQSLTLIATANQGSEATYESGFVIDKFPISRPNLTFSTLTVSNMSPEDSSIYLCSGTTTGGREKLFFGSGTQLSVL.

Only a few counts were recorded for this clonotype. Written as DNA, the CDR3 is TGTGCCTGGAGTGGGCTAGCGGGAGTAGAAGGCACAGATACGCAGTATTTT. Translated, it gives CAWSGLAGVEGTDTQYF. The chain carries TRBV30 and TRBJ2-3; 10 bases fit TRBD2. The trim removed 1 base at V and 1 base at J, leaving 8 bases unmatched. The CDR3 length is 17 residues. In germline, CDR1 is GTSNPN, CDR2 SVGIG (reference sequence). The whole variable domain, remainder taken from reference TRBV30 and TRBJ2-3, is SQTIHQWPATLVQPVGSPLSLECTVEGTSNPNLYWYRQAAGRGLQLLFYSVGIGQISSEVPQNLSASRPQDRQFILSSKKLLLSDSGFYLCAWSGLAGVEGTDTQYFGPGTRLTVL.

V gene TRBV5-5 combines with J gene TRBJ2-7; D ambiguous. V lost 4 bases and J 5 bases, leaving 19 bases between the germline ends. CDR1 is SGHKS, CDR2 YYEKEE, per germline (reference sequence). The CDR3 has 15 residues. The CDR3 spells CASSGRGYRHNEQYF. DNA of the CDR3: TGTGCCAGCAGCGGGCGAGGCTACAGACACAACGAGCAGTACTTC.